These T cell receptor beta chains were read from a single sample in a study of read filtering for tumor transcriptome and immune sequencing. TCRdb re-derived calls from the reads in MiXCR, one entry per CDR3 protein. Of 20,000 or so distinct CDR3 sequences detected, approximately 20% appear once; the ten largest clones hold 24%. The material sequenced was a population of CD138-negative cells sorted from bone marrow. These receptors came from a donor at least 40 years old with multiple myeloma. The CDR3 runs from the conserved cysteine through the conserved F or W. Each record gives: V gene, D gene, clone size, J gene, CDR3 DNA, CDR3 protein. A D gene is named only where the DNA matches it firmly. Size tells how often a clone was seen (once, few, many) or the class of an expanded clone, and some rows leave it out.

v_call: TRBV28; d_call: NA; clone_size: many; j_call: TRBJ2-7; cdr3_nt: TGTGCCAGCCTTAAGGGAGCCTACGAGCAGTACTTC; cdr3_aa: CASLKGAYEQYF
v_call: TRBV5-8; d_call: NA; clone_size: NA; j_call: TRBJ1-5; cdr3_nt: TGTGCCAGCAGCGCAGGGGTGTGGGGCAATCAGCCCAAGCATTTT; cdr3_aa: CASSAGVWGNQPKHF
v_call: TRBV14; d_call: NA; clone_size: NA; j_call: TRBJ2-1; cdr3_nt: TGTGCCAGCAGCCAAGGGAACTACAATGAGCAGTTCTTC; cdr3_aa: CASSQGNYNEQFF
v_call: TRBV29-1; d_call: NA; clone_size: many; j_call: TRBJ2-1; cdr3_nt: TGCAGCGTTGAGGGAGATCCCTACAATGAGCAGTTCTTC; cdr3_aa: CSVEGDPYNEQFF
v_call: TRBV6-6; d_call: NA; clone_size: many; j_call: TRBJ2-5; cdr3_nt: TGTGCCAGCCGGTGGGAGAGAGAGACCCAGTACTTC; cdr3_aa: CASRWERETQYF
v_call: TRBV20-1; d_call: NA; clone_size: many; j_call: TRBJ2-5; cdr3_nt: TGCAGTGCAAACCCGGGACCGCCGGTAGAGACCCAGTACTTC; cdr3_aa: CSANPGPPVETQYF
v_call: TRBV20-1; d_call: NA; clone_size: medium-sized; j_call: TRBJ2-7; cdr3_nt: TGCAGTTTAGCGGTAACCTACGAGCAGTACTTC; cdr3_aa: CSLAVTYEQYF
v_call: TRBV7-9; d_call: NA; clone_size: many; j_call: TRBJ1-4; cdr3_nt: TGTGCCAGCAGCTCGCCAGTTGCAACTAATGAAAAACTGTTTTTT; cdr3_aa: CASSSPVATNEKLFF
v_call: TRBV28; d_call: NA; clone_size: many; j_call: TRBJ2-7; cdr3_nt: TGTGCCAGCAGTCTACAGAGACCCCCATACGAGCAGTACTTC; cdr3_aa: CASSLQRPPYEQYF
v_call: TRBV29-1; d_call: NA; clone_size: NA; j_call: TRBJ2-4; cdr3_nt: TGCAGCGTTGATGACAGTAAAAACATTCAGTACTTC; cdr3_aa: CSVDDSKNIQYF
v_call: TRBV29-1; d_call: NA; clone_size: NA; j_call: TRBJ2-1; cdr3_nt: TGCAGCGTTGAGTTGGCCTGGCGAGTGAATGAGCAGTTCTTC; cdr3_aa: CSVELAWRVNEQFF
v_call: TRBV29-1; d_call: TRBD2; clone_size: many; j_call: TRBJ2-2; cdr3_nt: TGCAGCGTTGGACAGGGCCCTAGCGGGATAGCCGGGGAGCTGTTTTTT; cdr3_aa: CSVGQGPSGIAGELFF
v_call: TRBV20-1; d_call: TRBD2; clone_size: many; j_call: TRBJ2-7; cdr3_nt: TGCAGTGCTAGAGATCTAGCGGGAGTCGAGCAGTACTTC; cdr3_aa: CSARDLAGVEQYF
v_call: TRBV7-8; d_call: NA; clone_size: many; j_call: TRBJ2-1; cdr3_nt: TGTGCCAGCAGCTTAGGGGGTAGGGGGTATGATGAGCAGTTCTTC; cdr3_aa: CASSLGGRGYDEQFF
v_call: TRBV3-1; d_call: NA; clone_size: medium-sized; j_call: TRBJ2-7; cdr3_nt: TGTGCCAGCAGTAAATCCTCGGGACTGTTAATTTACGAGCAGTACTTC; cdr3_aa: CASSKSSGLLIYEQYF
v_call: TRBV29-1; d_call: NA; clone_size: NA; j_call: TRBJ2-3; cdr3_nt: TGCAGCGTTAGGGGGACTGGCACCACAGATACGCAGTATTTT; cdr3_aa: CSVRGTGTTDTQYF
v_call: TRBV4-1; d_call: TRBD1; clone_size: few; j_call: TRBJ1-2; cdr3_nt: TGCGCCAGCAGCCAAGCGGGGACAGGGTACGGCTACACCTTC; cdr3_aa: CASSQAGTGYGYTF
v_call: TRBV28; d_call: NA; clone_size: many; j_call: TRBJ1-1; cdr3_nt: TGTGCCAGCAGTCCCCTAGATTTT; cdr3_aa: CASSPLDF
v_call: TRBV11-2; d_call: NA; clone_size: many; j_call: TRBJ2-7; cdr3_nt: TGTGCCAGCAGCCCCCGCCCGGGGTCCTACGAGCAGTACTTC; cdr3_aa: CASSPRPGSYEQYF
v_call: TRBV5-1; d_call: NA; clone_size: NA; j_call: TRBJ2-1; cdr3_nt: TGCGCCAGCAGCTCGACTGGAGGAAAAAATGAGCAGTTCTTC; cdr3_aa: CASSSTGGKNEQFF
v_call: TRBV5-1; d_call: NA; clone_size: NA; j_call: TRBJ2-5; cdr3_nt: TGCGCCAGCAGCTTAAGCGGTGAGACCCAGTACTTC; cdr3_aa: CASSLSGETQYF
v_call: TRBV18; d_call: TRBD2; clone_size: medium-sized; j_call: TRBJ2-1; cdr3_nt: TGTGCCAGCTCACCCCGTACGACCTCGACTAGCGGGTACTACAATGAGCAGTTCTTC; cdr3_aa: CASSPRTTSTSGYYNEQFF
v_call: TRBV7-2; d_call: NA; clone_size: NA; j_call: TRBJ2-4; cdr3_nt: TGTGCCAGCAGCTTAGAACTAGCCAAAAACATTCAGTACTTC; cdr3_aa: CASSLELAKNIQYF
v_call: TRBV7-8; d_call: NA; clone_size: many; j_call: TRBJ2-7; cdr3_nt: TGTGCCAGCAGCCCTTCTACCTACGAGCAGTACTTC; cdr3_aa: CASSPSTYEQYF
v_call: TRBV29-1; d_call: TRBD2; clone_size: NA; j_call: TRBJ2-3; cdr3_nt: TGCAGCGTTGAAGATCTTAGGGGACTAGCGACAAACACAGATACGCAGTATTTT; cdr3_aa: CSVEDLRGLATNTDTQYF
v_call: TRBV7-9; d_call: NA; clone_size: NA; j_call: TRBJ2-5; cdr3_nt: TGTGCCAGCAGCTTCCAGGCTAAAGAGACCCAGTACTTC; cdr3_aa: CASSFQAKETQYF
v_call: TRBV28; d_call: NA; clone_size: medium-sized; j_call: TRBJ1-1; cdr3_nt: TGTGCCAGCAGTTTAGTGACAGTAACCCACACTGAAGCTTTCTTT; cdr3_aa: CASSLVTVTHTEAFF
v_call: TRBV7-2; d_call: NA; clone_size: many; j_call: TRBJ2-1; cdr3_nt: TGTGCCAGCAGTTCCCGGTGGGGTCAGACGGTTGGGACCTACAATGAGCAGTTCTTC; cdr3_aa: CASSSRWGQTVGTYNEQFF
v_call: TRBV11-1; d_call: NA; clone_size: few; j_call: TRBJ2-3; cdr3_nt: TGTGCCAGCAGCTCACAGGTAGCAGATACGCAGTATTTT; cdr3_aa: CASSSQVADTQYF
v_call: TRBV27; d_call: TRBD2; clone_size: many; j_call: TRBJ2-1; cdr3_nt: TGTGCCAGCCGGGACTACTCCTACAATGAGCAGTTCTTC; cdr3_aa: CASRDYSYNEQFF
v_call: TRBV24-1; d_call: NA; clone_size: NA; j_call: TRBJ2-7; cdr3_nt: TGTGCCACCAGTGATCCCCAAGAATCATCCTACGAGCAGTGCTTC; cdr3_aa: CATSDPQESSYEQCF
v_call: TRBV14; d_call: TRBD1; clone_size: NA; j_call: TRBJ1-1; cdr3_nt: TGTACCAGCAGTCGAAGGCCGGGACAGCTGAACACTGAAGCTTTCTTT; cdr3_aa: CTSSRRPGQLNTEAFF
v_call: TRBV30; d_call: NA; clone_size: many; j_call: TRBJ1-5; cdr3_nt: TGTGCCTGGAGTAGGGGTGCTACTAGCAATCAGCCCCAGCATTTT; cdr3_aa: CAWSRGATSNQPQHF
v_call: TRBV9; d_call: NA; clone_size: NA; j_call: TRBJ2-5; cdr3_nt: TGTGCCAGCAGCTACGGGACCGCCCAAGAGACCCAGTACTTC; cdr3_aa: CASSYGTAQETQYF